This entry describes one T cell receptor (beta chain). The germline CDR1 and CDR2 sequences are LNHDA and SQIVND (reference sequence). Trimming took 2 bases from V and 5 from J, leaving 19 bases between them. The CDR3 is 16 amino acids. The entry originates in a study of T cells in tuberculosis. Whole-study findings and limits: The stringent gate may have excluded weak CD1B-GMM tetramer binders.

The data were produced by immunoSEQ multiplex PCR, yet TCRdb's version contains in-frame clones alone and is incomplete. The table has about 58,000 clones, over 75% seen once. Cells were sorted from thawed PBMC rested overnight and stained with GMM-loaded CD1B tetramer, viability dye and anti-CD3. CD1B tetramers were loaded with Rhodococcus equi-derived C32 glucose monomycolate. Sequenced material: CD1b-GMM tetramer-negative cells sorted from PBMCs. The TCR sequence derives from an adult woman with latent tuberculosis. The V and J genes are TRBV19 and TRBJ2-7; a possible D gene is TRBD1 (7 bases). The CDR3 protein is CASSIPNRGGIDEQYF. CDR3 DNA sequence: TGTGCCAGTAGTATACCCAACAGGGGAGGTATCGACGAGCAGTACTTC. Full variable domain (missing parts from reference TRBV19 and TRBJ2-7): DGGITQSPKYLFRKEGQNVTLSCEQNLNHDAMYWYRQDPGQGLRLIYYSQIVNDFQKGDIAEGYSVSREKKESFPLTVTSAQKNPTAFYLCASSIPNRGGIDEQYFGPGTRLTVT.